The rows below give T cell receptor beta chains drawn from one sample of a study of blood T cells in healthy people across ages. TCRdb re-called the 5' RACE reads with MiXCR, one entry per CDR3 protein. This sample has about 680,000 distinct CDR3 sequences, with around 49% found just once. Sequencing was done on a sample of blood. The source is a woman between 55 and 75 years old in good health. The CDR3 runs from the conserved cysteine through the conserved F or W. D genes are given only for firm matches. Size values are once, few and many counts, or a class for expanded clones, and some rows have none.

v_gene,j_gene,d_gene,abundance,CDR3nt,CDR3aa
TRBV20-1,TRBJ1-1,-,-,TGCAGTGCTTCGGACAGTACTGAAGCTTTCTTT,CSASDSTEAFF
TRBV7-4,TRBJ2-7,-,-,TGTGCCAGCGTCGTCTACTACGAGCAGTACTTC,CASVVYYEQYF
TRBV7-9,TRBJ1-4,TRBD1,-,TGTGCCAGCAGCCTCGGGACAGAAAGCGAAAAACTGTTTTTT,CASSLGTESEKLFF
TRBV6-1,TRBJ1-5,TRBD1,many,TGTGCCAGCAGTCATTACCCGACAGGGTATCAGCCCCAGCATTTT,CASSHYPTGYQPQHF
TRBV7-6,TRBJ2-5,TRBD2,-,TGTGCCAGCAGCTTAGTAGCGGGAGGGAGGGAGACCCAGTACTTC,CASSLVAGGRETQYF
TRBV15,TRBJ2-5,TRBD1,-,TGTGCCACCAGCAGAGAGCCAACAGGGGGCCAACGAGAGACCCAGTACTTC,CATSREPTGGQRETQYF
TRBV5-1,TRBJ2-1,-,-,TGCGCCAGCAGCTTGGGTGGGACCGTCTACAATGAGCAGTTCTTC,CASSLGGTVYNEQFF
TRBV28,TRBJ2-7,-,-,TGTGCCAGCACCAAGGGGTTAGAGGGCTACGAGCAGTACTTC,CASTKGLEGYEQYF
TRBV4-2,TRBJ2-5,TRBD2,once,TGTGCCAGCAGCCAAGTCCAAACTAGCGGGAGCCGGAATGAGCAGTACTTC,CASSQVQTSGSRNEQYF
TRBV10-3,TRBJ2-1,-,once,TGTGCCATCAATGGACAGAAAGTCGATGAGCAGTTCTTC,CAINGQKVDEQFF
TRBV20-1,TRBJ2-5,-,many,TGCAGTGCTAGTTGGGGACCAGAGACCCAGTACTTC,CSASWGPETQYF
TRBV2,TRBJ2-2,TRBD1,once,TGTGCCAGCAGGACAGACAGGGAGAACACCGGGGAGCTGTTTTTT,CASRTDRENTGELFF
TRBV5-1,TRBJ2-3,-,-,TGCGCCAGCAGCTTGAGTGGCCTCCCGGCAGATACGCAGTATTTT,CASSLSGLPADTQYF
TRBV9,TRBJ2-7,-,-,TGTGCCAGCGGCCCGGGCAGGGCCTACGAGCAGTACTTC,CASGPGRAYEQYF
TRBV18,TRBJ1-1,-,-,TGTGCCAGCTCACCCGGGACGAACACTGAAGCTTTCTTT,CASSPGTNTEAFF
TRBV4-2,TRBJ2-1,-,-,TGTGCCAGCAGCCAGTCGGGGGCGAACTACAATGAGCAGTTCTTC,CASSQSGANYNEQFF
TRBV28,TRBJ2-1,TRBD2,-,TGTGCCAGCAGCAGACCGGACGGGGGGATTTATGAGCAGTTCTTC,CASSRPDGGIYEQFF
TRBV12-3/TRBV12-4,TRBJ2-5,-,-,TGTGCCAGCAGGAAACAGGAATACCAAGAGACCCAGTACTTC,CASRKQEYQETQYF
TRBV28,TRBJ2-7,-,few,TGTGCCAGCAGTTTTGGCCACTACGAGCAGTACTTC,CASSFGHYEQYF
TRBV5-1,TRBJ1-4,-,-,TGCGCCAGCAGCTTGGAGGGGGGACATAATGAAAAACTGTTTTTT,CASSLEGGHNEKLFF
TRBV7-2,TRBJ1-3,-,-,TGTGCCAGCAGCCCCCAAAGTCGCTCTGGAAACACCATATATTTT,CASSPQSRSGNTIYF
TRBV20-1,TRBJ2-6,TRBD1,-,TGCAGTGCTAGTGGGACAGCCTCTGGGGCCAACGTCCTGACTTTC,CSASGTASGANVLTF
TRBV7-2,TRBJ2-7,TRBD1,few,TGTGCCAGCAGCTTGGGACAGGGGGGAAAAGTAGACGAGCAGTACTTC,CASSLGQGGKVDEQYF
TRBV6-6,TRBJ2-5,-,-,TGTGCCAGCAGTTACTCGTTCAGGAGCCCAGAGACCCAGTACTTC,CASSYSFRSPETQYF
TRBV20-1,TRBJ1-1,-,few,TGCAGTGCTAGCCCGCAAAATGAAGCTTTCTTT,CSASPQNEAFF
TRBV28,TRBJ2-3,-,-,TGTGCCAGCGGGTCTCGCCGGCCAGATACGCAGTATTTT,CASGSRRPDTQYF
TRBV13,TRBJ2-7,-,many,TGTGCCAGCAGCTTAGGCCGGGCAGGGAGCTTCTACGAGCAGTACTTC,CASSLGRAGSFYEQYF
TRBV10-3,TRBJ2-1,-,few,TGTGCCATCAGTGAGGGACAGTCCTACAATGAGCAGTTCTTC,CAISEGQSYNEQFF
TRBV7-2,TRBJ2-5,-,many,TGTGCTGAGGGGGGTTCTCATCAAGAGACCCAGTACTTC,CAEGGSHQETQYF
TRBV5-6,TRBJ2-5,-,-,TGTGCCAGCAGCTTGAAAAGGCCCCTCCGGGAGACCCAGTACTTC,CASSLKRPLRETQYF
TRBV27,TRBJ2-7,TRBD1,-,TGTGCCAGCGGGTGGACAGGTCTCTCCTACGAGCAGTACTTC,CASGWTGLSYEQYF
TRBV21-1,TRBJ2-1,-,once,TGTGCCAGCAGCTCGTGCTCAAGCTACAATGAGCAGTTCTTC,CASSSCSSYNEQFF
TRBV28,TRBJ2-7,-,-,TGTGCCAGCAGTTTACCCTTAGCGGAGTCTGGCTACGAGCAGTACTTC,CASSLPLAESGYEQYF
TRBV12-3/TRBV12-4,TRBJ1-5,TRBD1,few,TGTGCCAGCAGTTTAGCGCAGGGGACAGGGGACAATCAGCCCCAGCATTTT,CASSLAQGTGDNQPQHF
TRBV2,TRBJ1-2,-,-,TGTGCCAGCAGTGAACAGTCCTATGGCTACACCTTC,CASSEQSYGYTF
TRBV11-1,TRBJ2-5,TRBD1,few,TGTGCCAGCAGCTGGACAGGGAGGTTCGGGGAGACCCAGTACTTC,CASSWTGRFGETQYF